One T cell receptor (beta chain) is described in this entry. Antigen unknown. This CDR3 region has 14 residues. Germline V lookup: CDR1 SGHRS, CDR2 YFSETQ. Trimming removed 0 bases from V and 0 bases from J, with 7 bases in between. This specimen belongs to a study of metastatic and nonmetastatic thyroid tumors. Whole-study context: Patients with malignant and benign thyroid disease provided blood and tumor or nodule tissue, whose repertoires were compared. Regarding the study as a whole: Reportedly, malignant thyroid tumors had significantly higher TCR beta diversity than benign nodules, in blood and tumor.

Authors' data handling: A papillary thyroid cancer distant-metastasis classifier was built from CDR3 differences across clinicopathological groups. TCRdb re-processed the PCR reads through MiXCR. The V and J calls were not made by the authors but by TCRdb's processing. This table has about 38,000 clones, less than 60% appearing once. All patients were treatment-naive before thyroid surgery. The source is a male donor with papillary thyroid cancer or a benign thyroid nodule (not recorded which). Some clones in this sample may be carry-over from other donors' samples. The sequencing input was tumor tissue. This rearrangement joins TRBV5-1 to TRBJ2-7; D ambiguous. The CDR3 reads CASSLGPNSYEQYF. CDR3 DNA sequence: TGCGCCAGCAGCTTGGGACCGAACTCCTACGAGCAGTACTTC.